This T cell receptor (beta chain) stems from a study of chemoradiotherapy in HPV16-positive cancers. TCRdb's table, derived via immunoSEQ multiplex PCR, lists solely in-frame clones and lacks some. The profile shows some 10,000 clones, roughly 92% of them singletons. Looked up from germline, CDR1 is SGHRS and CDR2 is YFSETQ. With 0 bases clipped from V and 5 bases from J, the junction kept 4 bases outside the gene matches. This CDR3 is 14 amino acids long. Sequenced material: blood, taken from a patient who underwent chemoradiotherapy. The chain couples TRBV5-1 to TRBJ2-7, with 8 bases identical to TRBD1. The clonotype comes from a human donor with HPV-associated anogenital cancer. The CDR3 reads CASSLGQGLDEQYF. DNA of the CDR3: TGCGCCAGCAGCTTGGGACAGGGGTTGGACGAGCAGTACTTC.